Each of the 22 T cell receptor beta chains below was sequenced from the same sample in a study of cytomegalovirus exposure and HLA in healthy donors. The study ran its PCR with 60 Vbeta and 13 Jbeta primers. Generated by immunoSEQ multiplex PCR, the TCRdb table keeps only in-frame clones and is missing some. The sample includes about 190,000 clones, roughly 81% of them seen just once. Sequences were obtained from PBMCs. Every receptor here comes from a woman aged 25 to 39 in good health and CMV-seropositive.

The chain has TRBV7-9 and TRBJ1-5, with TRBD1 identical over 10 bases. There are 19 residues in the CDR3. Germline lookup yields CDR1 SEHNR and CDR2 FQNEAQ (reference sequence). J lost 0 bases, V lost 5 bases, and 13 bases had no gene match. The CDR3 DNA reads TGTGCCAGCAGCCCTTCGGGACAGGGGCGATTTGATAGCAATCAGCCCCAGCATTTT. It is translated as CASSPSGQGRFDSNQPQHF.

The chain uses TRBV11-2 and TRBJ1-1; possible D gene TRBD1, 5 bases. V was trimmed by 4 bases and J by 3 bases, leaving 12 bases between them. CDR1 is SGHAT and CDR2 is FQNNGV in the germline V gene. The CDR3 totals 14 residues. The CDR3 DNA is TGTGCCAGCAGCTCCGGGGGTGGAGACACTGAAGCTTTCTTT. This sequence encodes CASSSGGGDTEAFF. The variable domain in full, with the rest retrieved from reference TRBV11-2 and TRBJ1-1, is EAGVAQSPRYKIIEKRQSVAFWCNPISGHATLYWYQQILGQGPKLLIQFQNNGVVDDSQLPKDRFSAERLKGVDSTLKIQPAKLEDSAVYLCASSSGGGDTEAFFGQGTRLTVV.

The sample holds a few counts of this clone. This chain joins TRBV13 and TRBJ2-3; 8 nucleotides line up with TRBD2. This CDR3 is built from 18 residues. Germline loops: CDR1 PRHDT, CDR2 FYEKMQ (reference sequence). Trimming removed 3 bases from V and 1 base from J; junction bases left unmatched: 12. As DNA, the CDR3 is TGTGCCAGCAGCTTCGGGGTGGGTCGGGAGGGCGGCACAGATACGCAGTATTTT. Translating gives CASSFGVGREGGTDTQYF. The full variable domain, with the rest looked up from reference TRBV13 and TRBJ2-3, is AAGVIQSPRHLIKEKRETATLKCYPIPRHDTVYWYQQGPGQDPQFLISFYEKMQSDKGSIPDRFSAQQFSDYHSELNMSSLELGDSALYFCASSFGVGREGGTDTQYFGPGTRLTVL.

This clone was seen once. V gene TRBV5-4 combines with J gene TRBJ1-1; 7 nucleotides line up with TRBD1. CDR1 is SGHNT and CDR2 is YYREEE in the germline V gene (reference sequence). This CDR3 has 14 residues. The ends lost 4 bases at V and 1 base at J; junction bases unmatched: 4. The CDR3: CASSEGGPNTEAFF. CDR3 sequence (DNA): TGTGCCAGCAGCGAAGGGGGCCCGAACACTGAAGCTTTCTTT.

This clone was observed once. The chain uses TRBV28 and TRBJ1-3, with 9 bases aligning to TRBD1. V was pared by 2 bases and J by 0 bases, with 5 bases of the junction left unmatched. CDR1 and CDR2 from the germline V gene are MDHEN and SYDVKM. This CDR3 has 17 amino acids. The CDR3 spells CASSLPGQGLSGNTIYF. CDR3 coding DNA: TGTGCCAGCAGTTTACCGGGACAGGGACTCTCTGGAAACACCATATATTTT.

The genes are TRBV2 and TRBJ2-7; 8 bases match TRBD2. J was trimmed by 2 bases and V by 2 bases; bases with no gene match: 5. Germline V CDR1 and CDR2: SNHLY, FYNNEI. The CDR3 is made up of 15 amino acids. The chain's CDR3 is CASSEIRREAYEQYF. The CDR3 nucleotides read TGTGCCAGCAGTGAAATACGGCGGGAGGCCTACGAGCAGTACTTC.

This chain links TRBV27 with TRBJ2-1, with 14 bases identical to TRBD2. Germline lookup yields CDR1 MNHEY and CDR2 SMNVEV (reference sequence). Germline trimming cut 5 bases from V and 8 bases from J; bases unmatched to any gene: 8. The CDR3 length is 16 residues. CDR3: CASSPPGLAGVYEQFF. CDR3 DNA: TGTGCCAGCAGTCCCCCGGGACTAGCGGGAGTATATGAGCAGTTCTTC.

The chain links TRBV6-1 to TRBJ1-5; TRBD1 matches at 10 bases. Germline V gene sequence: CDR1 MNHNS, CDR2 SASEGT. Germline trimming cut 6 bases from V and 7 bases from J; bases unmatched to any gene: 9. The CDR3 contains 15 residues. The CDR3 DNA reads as TGTGCCAGCAGAGACAGGGGGCGCGGGATCCAGCCCCAGCATTTT. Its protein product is CASRDRGRGIQPQHF.

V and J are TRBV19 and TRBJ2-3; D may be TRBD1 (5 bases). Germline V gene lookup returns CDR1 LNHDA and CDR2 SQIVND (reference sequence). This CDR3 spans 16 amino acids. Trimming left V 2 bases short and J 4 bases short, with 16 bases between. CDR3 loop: CASSIRLRGTADTQYF. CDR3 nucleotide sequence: TGTGCCAGTAGTATAAGGTTAAGGGGAACGGCAGATACGCAGTATTTT. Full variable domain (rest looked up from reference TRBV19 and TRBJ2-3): DGGITQSPKYLFRKEGQNVTLSCEQNLNHDAMYWYRQDPGQGLRLIYYSQIVNDFQKGDIAEGYSVSREKKESFPLTVTSAQKNPTAFYLCASSIRLRGTADTQYFGPGTRLTVL.

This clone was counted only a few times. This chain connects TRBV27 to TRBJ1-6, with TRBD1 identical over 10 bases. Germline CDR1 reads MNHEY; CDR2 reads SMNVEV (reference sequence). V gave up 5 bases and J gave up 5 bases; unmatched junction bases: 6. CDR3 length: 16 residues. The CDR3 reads CASSQYGTGDNSPLHF. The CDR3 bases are TGTGCCAGCAGTCAATACGGGACAGGGGATAATTCACCCCTCCACTTT.

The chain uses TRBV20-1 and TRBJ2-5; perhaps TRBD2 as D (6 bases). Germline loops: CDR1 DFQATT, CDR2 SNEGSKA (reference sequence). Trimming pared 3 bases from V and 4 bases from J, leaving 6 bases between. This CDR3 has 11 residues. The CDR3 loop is CSASSGETQYF. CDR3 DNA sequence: TGCAGTGCTAGTAGCGGAGAGACCCAGTACTTC.

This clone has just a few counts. The CDR3 region has the DNA TGTGCCAGCAGCCCTAGCGGGAGCTCCTACAATGAGCAGTTCTTC. It yields the protein CASSPSGSSYNEQFF. The chain combines TRBV7-9 with TRBJ2-1; TRBD2 agrees at 10 bases. The germline gives CDR1 SEHNR, CDR2 FQNEAQ (reference sequence). V shed 5 bases and J 0 bases; nucleotides not matched to a gene: 1. CDR3 size: 15 residues. Drawing the rest from reference TRBV7-9 and TRBJ2-1, the complete variable domain is DTGVSQNPRHKITKRGQNVTFRCDPISEHNRLYWYRQTLGQGPEFLTYFQNEAQLEKSRLLSDRFSAERPKGSFSTLEIQRTEQGDSAMYLCASSPSGSSYNEQFFGPGTRLTVL.

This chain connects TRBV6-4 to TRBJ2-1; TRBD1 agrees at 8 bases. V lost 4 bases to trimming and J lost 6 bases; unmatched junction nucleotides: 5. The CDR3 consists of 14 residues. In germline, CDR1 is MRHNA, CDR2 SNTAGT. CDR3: CASSVRQGFNEQFF. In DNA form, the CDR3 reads TGTGCCAGCAGTGTGCGACAGGGGTTCAATGAGCAGTTCTTC.

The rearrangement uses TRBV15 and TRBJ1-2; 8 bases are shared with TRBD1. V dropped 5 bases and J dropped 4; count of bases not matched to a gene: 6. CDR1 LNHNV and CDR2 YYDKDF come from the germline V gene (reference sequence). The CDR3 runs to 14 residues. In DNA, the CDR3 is TGTGCCACCAGCTCCCGGACAGGGAGCTATGGCTACACCTTC. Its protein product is CATSSRTGSYGYTF.

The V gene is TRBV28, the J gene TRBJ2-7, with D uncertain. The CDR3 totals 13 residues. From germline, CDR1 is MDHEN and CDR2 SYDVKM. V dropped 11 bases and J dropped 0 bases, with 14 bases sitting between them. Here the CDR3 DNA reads TGTGCCGGTGCCGGGTCCTACTCCTACGAGCAGTACTTC. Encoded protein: CAGAGSYSYEQYF.

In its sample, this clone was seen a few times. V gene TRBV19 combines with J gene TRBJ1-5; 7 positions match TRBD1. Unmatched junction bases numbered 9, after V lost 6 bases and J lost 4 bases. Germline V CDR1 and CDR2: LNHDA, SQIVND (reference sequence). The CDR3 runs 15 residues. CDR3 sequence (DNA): TGTGCCAGTAGACACCCGGACAGGATTAATCAGCCCCAGCATTTT. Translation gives CASRHPDRINQPQHF.

As DNA, the CDR3 is TGTGCCAGCAGCCTGACTAGCGGGAGCGCGGGGACCCAGTACTTC. It encodes CASSLTSGSAGTQYF. The chain has TRBV7-2 and TRBJ2-5; 12 bases are a match to TRBD2. V lost 5 bases, J lost 7 bases, and 8 bases stayed unmatched. The CDR3 is made up of 15 amino acids. CDR1 and CDR2 from the germline V gene are SGHTA and FQGNSA.

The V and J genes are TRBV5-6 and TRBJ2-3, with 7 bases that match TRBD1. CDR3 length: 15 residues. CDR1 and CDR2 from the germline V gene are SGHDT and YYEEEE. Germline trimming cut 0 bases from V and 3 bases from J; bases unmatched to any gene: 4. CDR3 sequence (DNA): TGTGCCAGCAGCTTGGGTGCCAGGGGGACAGATACGCAGTATTTT. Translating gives CASSLGARGTDTQYF.

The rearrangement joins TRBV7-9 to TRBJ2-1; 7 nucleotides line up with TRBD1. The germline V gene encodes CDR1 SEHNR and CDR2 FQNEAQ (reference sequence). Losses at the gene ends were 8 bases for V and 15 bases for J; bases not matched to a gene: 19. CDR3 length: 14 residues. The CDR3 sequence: CASFRRGGKEVRFF. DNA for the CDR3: TGTGCCAGCTTTCGGAGAGGGGGCAAAGAGGTGCGGTTCTTC.

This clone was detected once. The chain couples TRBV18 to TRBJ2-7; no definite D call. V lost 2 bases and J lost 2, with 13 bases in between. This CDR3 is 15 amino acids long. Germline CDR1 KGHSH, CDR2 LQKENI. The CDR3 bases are TGTGCCAGCTCACCAAGTATAGCAGCTACCTACGAGCAGTACTTC. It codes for CASSPSIAATYEQYF.

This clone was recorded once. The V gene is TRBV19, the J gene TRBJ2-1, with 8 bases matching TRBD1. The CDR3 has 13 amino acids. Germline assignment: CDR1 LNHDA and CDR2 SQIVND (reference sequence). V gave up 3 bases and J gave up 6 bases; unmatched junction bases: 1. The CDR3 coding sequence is TGTGCCAGTAGTATCACAGGGGGCAATGAGCAGTTCTTC. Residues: CASSITGGNEQFF.

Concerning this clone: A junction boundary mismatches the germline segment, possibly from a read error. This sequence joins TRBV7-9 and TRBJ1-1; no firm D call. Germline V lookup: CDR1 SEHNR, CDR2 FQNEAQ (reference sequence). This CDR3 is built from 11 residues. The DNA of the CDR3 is TGTTCCAGCACCTCGAACACTGAAGCTTTCTTT. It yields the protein CSSTSNTEAFF.